This T cell receptor (beta chain) was documented in a study of cytomegalovirus exposure and HLA in healthy donors (dated by TCRdb to the late 2010s). Regarding the complete study: A later analysis indicated that the roughly 130 validation repertoires were generated on the platform also employed for the 650 to 850 repertoires of the first cohort. The study aimed to test whether signatures of past pathogen exposure could be identified by cataloging public T cell receptors. Besides the first cohort of roughly 700 subjects, a separate validation cohort made up of over 100 different subjects was used. To predict cytomegalovirus infection status, the study combined high-throughput TCR immunosequencing, statistical association of individual TCRs with disease status, and machine learning. The paper's findings and limits, for the study overall: In vitro tests confirmed that a few of the cytomegalovirus-associated TCR beta chains recognize cytomegalovirus antigens. The classifier was reported to diagnose cytomegalovirus status with high specificity and sensitivity in both the original cohort and the validation cohort. It was suggested by the authors that the approach could potentially be generalized to other disease states and immunological phenotypes. The validation cohort had no HLA typing available for a later analysis, so co-occurrence within that cohort was assessed over all 130 or so repertoires. Across donors, most TCR sequences were observed very rarely, whereas some public TCRs were present in many individuals. A later analysis found that TCRs clustered in the first cohort also tended to co-occur in the roughly 120 validation repertoires, with more than 90% of cluster scores above 0. A total of fewer than 200 TCR beta chains were listed by the study as associated with cytomegalovirus.

The CDR3 sequence holds 16 residues, the cysteine and phenylalanine included. Left in the record is the CDR3 DNA by itself, 48 bases read in frame from the first base. Per the germline V gene, SGHRS is the CDR1 and YFSETQ is the CDR2. At the junction V is shortened by 2 bases and J by 2 bases; bases outside the gene matches: 6. A word on this clone: This clone's antigen is unknown. Within one base of it there is no much larger clone, and no base qualities were kept.

The donors were included in the validation cohort of some 120 subjects, a group kept apart from the roughly 690-subject first cohort. Library preparation was by the immunoSEQ multiplex PCR assay. The source study handled its data this way. A statistical classification framework was developed to diagnose cytomegalovirus status using the catalog of TCR beta chain sequences. The immuneACCESS repertoire file appears here via TCRdb, limited to in-frame rearrangements. These files lack a portion of the clones; in checked studies, under half of the deficit traces to unresolved V genes, and the cause of the others is not known. V, J and clone size are those of that table, while D and trimming were read from the DNA. This sample lists 250,000 or so clones; around 87% were detected once. Of the sample, about 3% falls within the top ten clones.

This receptor chain uses TRBV5-1 and TRBJ2-5, and 10 junctional nucleotides match TRBD2. This TCR was recovered from a man aged 18-30 years in good health and CMV-seronegative. Material: PBMCs. The nucleotide sequence is given as TGCGCCAGCAGCTTTTTAAGCGGGGGGGCTCAAGAGACCCAGTACTTC. It codes for CASSFLSGGAQETQYF.